The text below deals with one TCR beta chain. Its antigen is unknown. This entry belongs to a study of naive CD8 T cells in extremely preterm neonates. Study-wide findings and caveats: Preterm neonates had significantly lower iChao1 richness than other age groups. Compared with older groups, preterm CDR3s were shorter, with fewer N additions and less trimming.

Only in-frame clones appear in the TCRdb table, and some are missing; sequencing was by immunoSEQ multiplex PCR. Among around 23,000 clones listed, about nine tenths were seen once. Samples were taken at extremely preterm deliveries at about 23-27 weeks of gestation. Pregnancies with fetal demise, active maternal HSV infection or known maternal HIV were excluded. The sample holds sorted live naive CD8+ CD45RA+CCR7+ T cells. In germline, CDR1 is LGHNA, CDR2 YSLEER. With 2 bases clipped from V and 7 bases from J, the junction kept 1 base outside the gene matches. This CDR3 has 13 residues. The chain carries TRBV4-3 and TRBJ1-5; TRBD1 matches at 8 bases. This TCR derives from a boy who was born preterm. The sample comprised naive CD8+ T cells from cord blood. CDR3 coding DNA: TGCGCCAGCAGCCAACAGGGGGCGCAGCCCCAGCATTTT. Translated: CASSQQGAQPQHF.